The following is a T cell receptor beta chain sequence with its context. Generated by immunoSEQ multiplex PCR, the TCRdb table keeps only in-frame clones and is missing some. The sample yields 700,000 to 750,000 clones, 70% to 90% seen once. This entry comes from a study of shared T cell receptors in the human thymus. CDR3 size: 22 residues. Germline assignment: CDR1 SGHVS and CDR2 FQNEAQ. The junction had 22 bases not matched to a gene; V was cut back by 5 bases and J by 3 bases. Separately, the same data were catalogued under a study of human thymus T cells. That work states: Serving as donors were healthy Finnish infants, each of whom was having open corrective surgery for congenital heart defects. In corrective heart surgery, resections were taken, and these provided the thymus tissue. Related studies noted strongly shared thymic repertoires across unrelated people.

The sequencing input was thymocytes. V usage is TRBV7-8 and J usage is TRBJ1-4, with 12 bases matching TRBD1. This receptor was obtained from a girl less than two years old with a congenital heart defect. The CDR3 DNA reads TGTGCCAGCAGCCCGAGTAAACCCCGGGACAGGGGGCCTCGTTTGGCTAATGAAAAACTGTTTTTT. This gives the protein CASSPSKPRDRGPRLANEKLFF.